These 19 T cell receptor beta chains share one sample of origin, sequenced in a study of shared clonotypes between healthy human individuals (dated by TCRdb to between 2020 and 2021). To prepare the library, the immunoSEQ multiplex PCR assay was applied. TCRdb's version of the immuneACCESS table is confined to in-frame rearrangements and falls short of the full clone set. An unresolved V gene accounts for under half of the shortfall where checked; the remainder is of unknown origin. Across this sample there are around 2,000,000 clones, with more than 85% seen only once. 1.5% to 2% of the sample is in the top ten clones. CD8 naive samples were CD45RO-negative cells positively selected for CCR7, giving a CD45RA+CCR7+ population that excluded TemRA cells. Sequenced input: naive CD8+ T cells from PBMCs. This specimen's cell subset or site label, interpreted: CD45RA+CCR7+. The receptor source for this set is a man aged 18 to 35 in good health. Some clones in this sample may be carry-over from other donors' samples.

In regard to this clone: The sample has other DNA sequences that encode this CDR3 too. This chain uses TRBV13 with TRBJ2-5; 8 bases fit TRBD1. This CDR3 comprises 14 residues. Germline trimming cut 5 bases from V and 4 bases from J; bases unmatched to any gene: 6. Germline values: CDR1 PRHDT, CDR2 FYEKMQ (reference sequence). The CDR3 region is CASSPRTGRETQYF. The CDR3 region has the DNA TGTGCCAGCAGCCCACGGACAGGGAGAGAGACCCAGTACTTC.

CDR3 sequence: CASSLSSGGYNEQFF. CDR3 DNA sequence: TGTGCCAGCAGCTTATCTAGCGGGGGTTACAATGAGCAGTTCTTC. The chain has TRBV11-1 and TRBJ2-1; 10 positions agree with TRBD2. V shed 2 bases and J 4 bases; nucleotides not matched to a gene: 2. The CDR3 spans 15 residues. The V gene's germline CDR1 is SGHAT and CDR2 FQDESV (reference sequence).

The chain joins TRBV9 to TRBJ2-2; 8 positions agree with TRBD1. Germline loops: CDR1 SGDLS, CDR2 YYNGEE. This CDR3 has 14 amino acids. The J segment lost 6 bases and the V segment lost 0 bases, leaving 1 base of the junction unmatched. This CDR3 is CASSVGTGPGELFF. In DNA, the CDR3 is TGTGCCAGCAGCGTAGGGACAGGGCCCGGGGAGCTGTTTTTT.

The chain joins TRBV27 to TRBJ2-7; the D gene is possibly TRBD2 (5 bases). The length of the CDR3 is 15 residues. V shed 4 bases and J shed 5 bases, with 18 bases lying between them. Germline V gene lookup returns CDR1 MNHEY and CDR2 SMNVEV (reference sequence). The CDR3 DNA sequence: TGTGCCAGCAGTTCCGGGGTCGGGGTCCTTAACGAGCAGTACTTC. It codes for CASSSGVGVLNEQYF.

The chain links TRBV11-1 to TRBJ2-7, with 7 bases lining up with TRBD1. V lost 3 bases to trimming and J lost 2 bases; unmatched junction nucleotides: 7. This CDR3 contains 15 residues. The germline V gene encodes CDR1 SGHAT and CDR2 FQDESV (reference sequence). CDR3: CASSFQQGRAYEQYF. For the CDR3, the DNA is TGTGCCAGCAGCTTCCAACAGGGGCGGGCCTACGAGCAGTACTTC. Supplemented by reference TRBV11-1 and TRBJ2-7, the full variable domain reads EAEVAQSPRYKITEKSQAVAFWCDPISGHATLYWYRQILGQGPELLVQFQDESVVDDSQLPKDRFSAERLKGVDSTLKIQPAELGDSAMYLCASSFQQGRAYEQYFGPGTRLTVT.

V gene TRBV10-2 combines with J gene TRBJ1-1; TRBD1 matches 10 bases. The CDR3 runs to 14 residues. The V gene end was trimmed by 3 bases and the J gene end by 4 bases; junction bases not matched to a gene: 2. The germline V gene encodes CDR1 WSHSY and CDR2 SAAADI. DNA for the CDR3: TGCGCCAGCAGTGACCGGACAGGGGGCACTGAAGCTTTCTTT. Amino acid sequence: CASSDRTGGTEAFF.

This chain connects TRBV28 to TRBJ2-2, with D possibly matching TRBD2 (6 bases). V was trimmed by 5 bases and J by 0 bases, leaving 7 bases between them. This CDR3 spans 14 amino acids. Germline V lookup: CDR1 MDHEN, CDR2 SYDVKM. The CDR3 nucleotides are TGTGCCAGCAGTGCGGGGCCGAACACCGGGGAGCTGTTTTTT. It yields the protein CASSAGPNTGELFF. The full variable domain, its missing parts supplied by reference TRBV28 and TRBJ2-2, is DVKVTQSSRYLVKRTGEKVFLECVQDMDHENMFWYRQDPGLGLRLIYFSYDVKMKEKGDIPEGYSVSREKKERFSLILESASTNQTSMYLCASSAGPNTGELFFGEGSRLTVL.

The chain has TRBV11-1 and TRBJ2-1; no definite D call. The CDR3 is 14 residues long. The V end lost 1 base, the J end lost 5 bases, and 9 bases lay between the germline ends. Germline V CDR1 and CDR2: SGHAT, FQDESV (reference sequence). In DNA form, the CDR3 reads TGTGCCAGCAGCTTAGTAGTGTTGGACAATGAGCAGTTCTTC. It specifies CASSLVVLDNEQFF.

The V call is TRBV11-1, the J call TRBJ2-5; 10 bases agree with TRBD2. Per germline, CDR1 SGHAT and CDR2 FQDESV (reference sequence). V dropped 5 bases and J dropped 2; count of bases not matched to a gene: 8. This CDR3 is 16 amino acids long. CDR3 amino acids: CASSLPGLAIQETQYF. The CDR3 coding sequence is TGTGCCAGCAGCCTCCCGGGACTAGCGATACAAGAGACCCAGTACTTC.

The CDR3 sequence is CASSLVGGSPYEQYF. Written as DNA, the CDR3 is TGTGCCAGCAGCTTAGTCGGCGGGAGCCCCTACGAGCAGTACTTC. V usage is TRBV7-9 and J usage is TRBJ2-7, with TRBD2 matching 7 bases. Looked up from germline, CDR1 is SEHNR and CDR2 is FQNEAQ (reference sequence). Trimming at V came to 1 base and at J to 2 bases, leaving 5 bases not matched to a gene. The CDR3 is 15 amino acids. Drawing the rest from reference TRBV7-9 and TRBJ2-7, the complete variable domain is DTGVSQNPRHKITKRGQNVTFRCDPISEHNRLYWYRQTLGQGPEFLTYFQNEAQLEKSRLLSDRFSAERPKGSFSTLEIQRTEQGDSAMYLCASSLVGGSPYEQYFGPGTRLTVT.

The chain has TRBV7-2 and TRBJ1-3; D perhaps matches TRBD1 (5 bases). Germline values: CDR1 SGHTA, CDR2 FQGNSA. The CDR3 loop spans 17 amino acids. V was shortened by 5 bases and J by 0 bases, with 17 bases between the two germline ends. CDR3 in DNA: TGTGCCAGCAGCCACATGGGGGGAGGTGGCTCTGGAAACACCATATATTTT. Translated: CASSHMGGGGSGNTIYF. Full variable domain (remainder filled in from reference TRBV7-2 and TRBJ1-3): GAGVSQSPSNKVTEKGKDVELRCDPISGHTALYWYRQSLGQGLEFLIYFQGNSAPDKSGLPSDRFSAERTGGSVSTLTIQRTQQEDSAVYLCASSHMGGGGSGNTIYFGEGSWLTVV.

V usage is TRBV27 and J usage is TRBJ2-7; TRBD2 aligns across 8 bases. Germline V gene data show CDR1 as MNHEY and CDR2 as SMNVEV (reference sequence). The CDR3 extends over 16 amino acids. The V and J ends lost 5 bases and 6 bases, in that order; junction bases with no gene match: 15. As DNA, the CDR3 is TGTGCCAGCAGTCCTCCCACGGTAGCGGGGCCCGGCGAGCAGTACTTC. Translated, it gives CASSPPTVAGPGEQYF.

With respect to this clone: Other DNA sequences in the sample encode the same CDR3. The gene calls are TRBV11-2 and TRBJ1-1; D remains unclear. This CDR3 contains 14 residues. Trimming took 5 bases from V and 1 from J, leaving 11 bases between them. The V gene's germline CDR1 is SGHAT and CDR2 FQNNGV. The CDR3 bases are TGTGCCAGCAGCCTTGGGCGGGGGAACACTGAAGCTTTCTTT. This encodes CASSLGRGNTEAFF.

Note on this clone: This specimen includes other DNA sequences encoding the same CDR3. The chain recombines TRBV6-5 with TRBJ1-5; D gene ambiguous. The germline V gene encodes CDR1 MNHEY and CDR2 SVGAGI. The CDR3 spans 15 residues. V was shortened by 0 bases and J by 0 bases, with 6 bases between the two germline ends. CDR3 DNA: TGTGCCAGCAGTTACTCCGGAGATAGCAATCAGCCCCAGCATTTT. Protein: CASSYSGDSNQPQHF.

This chain links TRBV11-3 with TRBJ1-2; D is unresolved. Trimming left V 0 bases short and J 2 bases short, with 10 bases between. There are 15 residues in the CDR3. Germline CDR1 reads SGHNT; CDR2 reads YENEEA. CDR3 sequence: CASSLEAPGNYGYTF. CDR3 nucleotide sequence: TGTGCCAGCAGCTTAGAAGCTCCGGGCAACTATGGCTACACCTTC. Drawing the rest from reference TRBV11-3 and TRBJ1-2, the complete variable domain is EAGVVQSPRYKIIEKKQPVAFWCNPISGHNTLYWYLQNLGQGPELLIRYENEEAVDDSQLPKDRFSAERLKGVDSTLKIQPAELGDSAVYLCASSLEAPGNYGYTFGSGTRLTVV.

The chain links TRBV7-2 to TRBJ2-1, with D perhaps matching TRBD1 or TRBD2 (6 bases each). Looked up from germline, CDR1 is SGHTA and CDR2 is FQGNSA. The CDR3 covers 15 residues. The V gene lost 6 bases and the J gene lost 9 bases, with 21 bases spanning the gap. CDR3 amino acids: CASRLRGEVLSEQFF. Here the CDR3 DNA reads TGTGCCAGCAGACTAAGGGGGGAAGTCTTATCTGAGCAGTTCTTC.

The chain combines TRBV28 with TRBJ2-1; 12 bases are shared with TRBD2. Germline-derived CDR1 and CDR2 are MDHEN and SYDVKM. V was pared by 5 bases and J by 6 bases, with 14 bases of the junction left unmatched. The CDR3 consists of 18 residues. In nucleotides, the CDR3 is TGTGCCAGCAGTCACTTTCTACTGACTAGCGGGAGTTCCAATGAGCAGTTCTTC. Translated: CASSHFLLTSGSSNEQFF.

V and J are TRBV11-2 and TRBJ2-5; perhaps TRBD2 as D (5 bases). With the DNA end fitting TRBJ2-7 better, the J assignment may be wrong. CDR1 and CDR2 from the germline V gene are SGHAT and FQNNGV. This CDR3 is 16 amino acids long. The DNA of the CDR3 is TGTGCCAGCCCCCCTCGATCAGTCGGAGGCTCCTACGAGCAGTACTTC. This codes for CASPPRSVGGSYEQYF.

J is TRBJ2-2 and V is TRBV28; D gene ambiguous. Germline loops: CDR1 MDHEN, CDR2 SYDVKM. V lost 2 bases to trimming and J lost 3 bases, with 7 bases between them. This CDR3 is built from 14 residues. The CDR3 DNA reads as TGTGCCAGCAGTTTACGGGTGGACACCGGGGAGCTGTTTTTT. Translation: CASSLRVDTGELFF.